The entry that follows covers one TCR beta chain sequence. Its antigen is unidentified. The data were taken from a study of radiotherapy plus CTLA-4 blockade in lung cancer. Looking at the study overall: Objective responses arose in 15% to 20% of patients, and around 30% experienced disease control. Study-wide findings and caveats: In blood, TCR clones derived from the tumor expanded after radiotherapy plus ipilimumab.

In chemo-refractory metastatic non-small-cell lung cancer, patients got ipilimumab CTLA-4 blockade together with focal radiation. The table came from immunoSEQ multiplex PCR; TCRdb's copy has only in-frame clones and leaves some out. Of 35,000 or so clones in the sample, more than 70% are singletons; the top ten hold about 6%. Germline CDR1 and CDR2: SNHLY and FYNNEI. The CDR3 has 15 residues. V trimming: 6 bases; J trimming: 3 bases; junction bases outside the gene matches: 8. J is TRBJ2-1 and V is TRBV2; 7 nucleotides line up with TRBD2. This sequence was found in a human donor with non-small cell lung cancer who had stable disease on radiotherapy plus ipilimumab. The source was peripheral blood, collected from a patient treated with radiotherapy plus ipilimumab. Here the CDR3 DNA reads TGTGCCAGCAGCGCCTCTAGCGGAAACTACAATGAGCAGTTCTTC. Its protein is CASSASSGNYNEQFF.